This is a list of T cell receptor beta chains from one sample in a study of molecular identifiers for immune sequencing clone quantification. TCRdb ran MiXCR on the PCR reads and lists one entry per CDR3 protein. The table has hundreds of thousands of distinct CDR3 sequences, about 20% seen once. Specimen: naive CD8+ T cells from blood, with Jurkat cell RNA spiked in. The receptors derive from a human donor in good health. Some libraries in this study had Jurkat cell RNA spiked in. CDR3s include the opening cysteine and the closing phenylalanine or tryptophan. Fields, in order: D gene, V gene, clone size, J gene, CDR3 protein, CDR3 DNA. The D gene is left open where the match is weak. Size tells how often a clone was seen (once, few, many) or the class of an expanded clone, and some rows leave it out.

d_call: TRBD1; v_call: TRBV24-1; clone_size: many; j_call: TRBJ2-3; cdr3_aa: CATSDPIPWTGSTDTQYF; cdr3_nt: TGTGCCACCAGTGATCCAATCCCCTGGACAGGGTCGACAGATACGCAGTATTTT
d_call: .; v_call: TRBV4-1; clone_size: .; j_call: TRBJ2-5; cdr3_aa: CASSQERYQETQYF; cdr3_nt: TGCGCCAGCAGCCAAGAGCGGTACCAAGAGACCCAGTACTTC
d_call: .; v_call: TRBV12-3/TRBV12-4; clone_size: many; j_call: TRBJ2-2; cdr3_aa: CASSHKPNTGELFF; cdr3_nt: TGTGCCAGCAGCCATAAGCCGAACACCGGGGAGCTGTTTTTT
d_call: .; v_call: TRBV20-1; clone_size: many; j_call: TRBJ2-7; cdr3_aa: CSAPLGDEQYF; cdr3_nt: TGCAGTGCCCCATTGGGGGACGAGCAGTACTTC
d_call: TRBD1; v_call: TRBV2; clone_size: many; j_call: TRBJ2-3; cdr3_aa: CASIEGARADTQYF; cdr3_nt: TGTGCCAGCATAGAGGGGGCTAGGGCAGATACGCAGTATTTT
d_call: TRBD2; v_call: TRBV25-1; clone_size: many; j_call: TRBJ2-3; cdr3_aa: CASSEGLLAGEGSDTQYF; cdr3_nt: TGTGCCAGCAGTGAAGGTCTTCTGGCGGGAGAGGGCTCAGATACGCAGTATTTT
d_call: .; v_call: TRBV3-1; clone_size: many; j_call: TRBJ1-1; cdr3_aa: CASSPVGGMTEAFF; cdr3_nt: TGTGCCAGCAGCCCTGTTGGGGGGATGACTGAAGCTTTCTTT
d_call: TRBD1; v_call: TRBV7-9; clone_size: many; j_call: TRBJ2-1; cdr3_aa: CASSFLGGQGLFF; cdr3_nt: TGTGCCAGCAGTTTCCTAGGCGGACAGGGACTGTTCTTC
d_call: TRBD1; v_call: TRBV19; clone_size: .; j_call: TRBJ2-5; cdr3_aa: CASTDRERQETQYF; cdr3_nt: TGTGCCAGTACAGACAGGGAGCGTCAGGAGACCCAGTACTTC
d_call: .; v_call: TRBV9; clone_size: .; j_call: TRBJ2-3; cdr3_aa: CASSRTGEAQTFTDTQYF; cdr3_nt: TGTGCCAGCAGCCGTACAGGGGAGGCCCAGACCTTCACAGATACGCAGTATTTT
d_call: .; v_call: TRBV4-1; clone_size: many; j_call: TRBJ1-1; cdr3_aa: CASSQVVARTEAFF; cdr3_nt: TGCGCCAGCAGCCAAGTGGTGGCGAGAACTGAAGCTTTCTTT
d_call: .; v_call: TRBV29-1; clone_size: many; j_call: TRBJ2-7; cdr3_aa: CSVLSAGKTYEQYF; cdr3_nt: TGCAGCGTTCTCTCGGCAGGGAAAACCTACGAGCAGTACTTC
d_call: TRBD2; v_call: TRBV28; clone_size: many; j_call: TRBJ2-3; cdr3_aa: CASSFLAGGSTDTQYF; cdr3_nt: TGTGCCAGCAGTTTCCTAGCGGGAGGTAGCACAGATACGCAGTATTTT
d_call: TRBD1; v_call: TRBV29-1; clone_size: .; j_call: TRBJ2-1; cdr3_aa: CSVGQGDSNEQFF; cdr3_nt: TGCAGCGTTGGGCAGGGGGATTCGAATGAGCAGTTCTTC
d_call: .; v_call: TRBV9; clone_size: many; j_call: TRBJ1-1; cdr3_aa: CASSVAQRGMNTEAFF; cdr3_nt: TGTGCCAGCAGCGTAGCCCAGAGGGGTATGAACACTGAAGCTTTCTTT
d_call: .; v_call: TRBV10-2; clone_size: many; j_call: TRBJ1-5; cdr3_aa: CASSEGGGAWQPQHF; cdr3_nt: TGCGCCAGCAGTGAAGGTGGGGGAGCATGGCAGCCCCAGCATTTT
d_call: .; v_call: TRBV2; clone_size: once; j_call: TRBJ2-7; cdr3_aa: CASSDAGHPSYGQYF; cdr3_nt: TGTGCCAGCAGTGATGCTGGGCACCCCTCCTACGGGCAGTACTTC
d_call: .; v_call: TRBV6-1; clone_size: many; j_call: TRBJ2-1; cdr3_aa: CASSGYGLFF; cdr3_nt: TGTGCCAGCAGTGGGTACGGGCTGTTCTTC
d_call: TRBD1; v_call: TRBV7-9; clone_size: many; j_call: TRBJ2-7; cdr3_aa: CASSLDGTGGYEQYF; cdr3_nt: TGTGCCAGCAGCTTAGATGGGACAGGGGGGTACGAGCAGTACTTC
d_call: .; v_call: TRBV11-2; clone_size: many; j_call: TRBJ2-7; cdr3_aa: CASSSVVRSSYEQYF; cdr3_nt: TGTGCCAGCAGCTCCGTAGTACGGTCCTCCTACGAGCAGTACTTC
d_call: .; v_call: TRBV7-9; clone_size: .; j_call: TRBJ2-1; cdr3_aa: CASSQLTGAKDKEQFF; cdr3_nt: TGTGCCAGCAGCCAACTCACCGGGGCCAAAGACAAAGAGCAGTTCTTC
d_call: TRBD1; v_call: TRBV18; clone_size: many; j_call: TRBJ1-2; cdr3_aa: CASSGQGANYGYTF; cdr3_nt: TGTGCCAGCTCAGGACAGGGGGCGAACTATGGCTACACCTTC
d_call: .; v_call: TRBV18; clone_size: many; j_call: TRBJ2-5; cdr3_aa: CASSPLVSSYQETQYF; cdr3_nt: TGTGCCAGCTCACCCCTCGTTTCCAGCTACCAAGAGACCCAGTACTTC
d_call: TRBD1; v_call: TRBV4-1; clone_size: many; j_call: TRBJ1-2; cdr3_aa: CASSQDHTGGDGYTF; cdr3_nt: TGCGCCAGCAGCCAAGATCACACAGGGGGCGATGGCTACACCTTC
d_call: .; v_call: TRBV4-3; clone_size: many; j_call: TRBJ2-7; cdr3_aa: CASSQGAVSSYEQYF; cdr3_nt: TGCGCCAGCAGCCAAGGGGCAGTAAGCTCCTACGAGCAGTACTTC
d_call: .; v_call: TRBV2; clone_size: many; j_call: TRBJ1-3; cdr3_aa: CASSAPGISSGNTIYF; cdr3_nt: TGTGCCAGCAGTGCCCCAGGGATCTCGTCTGGAAACACCATATATTTT
d_call: .; v_call: TRBV7-8; clone_size: .; j_call: TRBJ2-5; cdr3_aa: CASSLGPGPSQETQYF; cdr3_nt: TGTGCCAGCAGCTTAGGACCCGGACCATCCCAAGAGACCCAGTACTTC
d_call: .; v_call: TRBV14; clone_size: .; j_call: TRBJ2-3; cdr3_aa: CASSQAGGQDTDTQYF; cdr3_nt: TGTGCCAGCAGCCAAGCTGGGGGGCAAGACACAGATACGCAGTATTTT
d_call: .; v_call: TRBV11-1; clone_size: many; j_call: TRBJ2-3; cdr3_aa: CASSFLGGGTEITDTQYF; cdr3_nt: TGTGCCAGCAGCTTCTTGGGAGGCGGGACAGAGATCACAGATACGCAGTATTTT
d_call: TRBD1; v_call: TRBV30; clone_size: many; j_call: TRBJ2-7; cdr3_aa: CAWSPGQVTYEQYF; cdr3_nt: TGTGCCTGGAGTCCCGGACAGGTCACCTACGAGCAGTACTTC
d_call: .; v_call: TRBV3-1; clone_size: many; j_call: TRBJ1-3; cdr3_aa: CASSQTGTDGNTIYF; cdr3_nt: TGTGCCAGCAGCCAAACAGGGACGGATGGAAACACCATATATTTT
d_call: .; v_call: TRBV19; clone_size: few; j_call: TRBJ2-7; cdr3_aa: CASSITAIPYEQYF; cdr3_nt: TGTGCCAGTAGTATAACAGCAATCCCCTACGAGCAGTACTTC
d_call: TRBD1; v_call: TRBV6-5; clone_size: .; j_call: TRBJ1-6; cdr3_aa: CASSYSAGTGGYNSPFHF; cdr3_nt: TGTGCCAGCAGTTACTCTGCTGGGACAGGGGGCTATAATTCACCCTTCCACTTT
d_call: TRBD1; v_call: TRBV4-3; clone_size: few; j_call: TRBJ2-7; cdr3_aa: CASSLDRARSYEQYF; cdr3_nt: TGCGCCAGCAGCCTGGACAGGGCGCGGTCCTACGAGCAGTACTTC
d_call: .; v_call: TRBV6-5; clone_size: few; j_call: TRBJ2-7; cdr3_aa: CASSYSPLHNGNEQYF; cdr3_nt: TGTGCCAGCAGTTACTCGCCCCTTCACAATGGGAACGAGCAGTACTTC
d_call: .; v_call: TRBV27; clone_size: many; j_call: TRBJ2-3; cdr3_aa: CASSSWDNTDTQYF; cdr3_nt: TGTGCCAGCAGCAGTTGGGACAACACAGATACGCAGTATTTT
d_call: TRBD1; v_call: TRBV28; clone_size: few; j_call: TRBJ1-5; cdr3_aa: CASSSGTAFWGNQPQHF; cdr3_nt: TGTGCCAGCAGTTCCGGGACAGCCTTCTGGGGGAATCAGCCCCAGCATTTT
d_call: TRBD1; v_call: TRBV28; clone_size: many; j_call: TRBJ1-1; cdr3_aa: CASSPDRGLALNTEAFF; cdr3_nt: TGTGCCAGCAGCCCAGACAGGGGGCTGGCCCTGAACACTGAAGCTTTCTTT
d_call: .; v_call: TRBV25-1; clone_size: few; j_call: TRBJ2-3; cdr3_aa: CASSGLGGWTDTQYF; cdr3_nt: TGTGCCAGCAGTGGACTGGGCGGGTGGACAGATACGCAGTATTTT
d_call: TRBD2; v_call: TRBV7-2; clone_size: many; j_call: TRBJ2-1; cdr3_aa: CASSLDPGLAYNEQFF; cdr3_nt: TGTGCCAGCAGCTTAGATCCGGGACTAGCCTACAATGAGCAGTTCTTC
d_call: .; v_call: TRBV6-6; clone_size: .; j_call: TRBJ1-5; cdr3_aa: CASSFLDSGKEPQHF; cdr3_nt: TGTGCCAGCAGCTTTTTGGACAGCGGAAAAGAGCCCCAGCATTTT
d_call: TRBD2; v_call: TRBV14; clone_size: .; j_call: TRBJ2-3; cdr3_aa: CASSYRDNRGGTQYF; cdr3_nt: TGTGCCAGCAGCTACCGGGACAATCGGGGGGGTACGCAGTATTTT
d_call: .; v_call: TRBV14; clone_size: many; j_call: TRBJ1-2; cdr3_aa: CASSQDNSPNYGYTF; cdr3_nt: TGTGCCAGCAGCCAAGATAACAGTCCTAACTATGGCTACACCTTC
d_call: .; v_call: TRBV29-1; clone_size: .; j_call: TRBJ2-4; cdr3_aa: CSVPEGDGKNIQYF; cdr3_nt: TGCAGCGTGCCTGAGGGCGATGGCAAAAACATTCAGTACTTC
d_call: .; v_call: TRBV12-5; clone_size: .; j_call: TRBJ1-3; cdr3_aa: CASGLPGRGLNTIYF; cdr3_nt: TGTGCTAGTGGTTTACCAGGCCGAGGCCTCAACACCATATATTTT
d_call: .; v_call: TRBV7-8; clone_size: .; j_call: TRBJ2-1; cdr3_aa: CASSQTSQGYWVNEQFF; cdr3_nt: TGTGCCAGCAGCCAAACCTCACAGGGCTATTGGGTGAATGAGCAGTTCTTC
d_call: .; v_call: TRBV27; clone_size: many; j_call: TRBJ2-3; cdr3_aa: CASSLGGPQGSTDTQYF; cdr3_nt: TGTGCCAGCAGTTTAGGGGGCCCCCAGGGCAGCACAGATACGCAGTATTTT
d_call: .; v_call: TRBV6-2/TRBV6-3; clone_size: few; j_call: TRBJ2-2; cdr3_aa: CASSNGPFGKSGELFF; cdr3_nt: TGTGCCAGCAGTAATGGCCCATTTGGAAAAAGCGGGGAGCTGTTTTTT
d_call: .; v_call: TRBV13; clone_size: many; j_call: TRBJ1-4; cdr3_aa: CASSLLSSTGREKLFF; cdr3_nt: TGTGCCAGCAGCTTACTGTCGTCTACAGGGAGGGAAAAACTGTTTTTT
d_call: .; v_call: TRBV7-9; clone_size: many; j_call: TRBJ1-1; cdr3_aa: CASSLELLNTEAFF; cdr3_nt: TGTGCCAGCAGCTTGGAGCTTTTGAACACTGAAGCTTTCTTT
d_call: .; v_call: TRBV12-3/TRBV12-4; clone_size: many; j_call: TRBJ1-4; cdr3_aa: CASSYGQLHEKLFF; cdr3_nt: TGTGCCAGCAGTTACGGACAACTCCATGAAAAACTGTTTTTT
d_call: TRBD1; v_call: TRBV11-2; clone_size: many; j_call: TRBJ2-1; cdr3_aa: CASSLDPGQGEFF; cdr3_nt: TGTGCCAGCAGCTTAGATCCCGGGCAGGGGGAGTTCTTC
d_call: TRBD1; v_call: TRBV6-5; clone_size: .; j_call: TRBJ2-7; cdr3_aa: CAGIQREGAYAYEQYF; cdr3_nt: TGTGCCGGCATCCAACGAGAGGGGGCCTATGCCTACGAGCAGTACTTC
d_call: TRBD2; v_call: TRBV6-5; clone_size: many; j_call: TRBJ2-1; cdr3_aa: CASSLAGGGGNEQFF; cdr3_nt: TGTGCCAGCAGTTTGGCGGGAGGGGGGGGCAATGAGCAGTTCTTC
d_call: .; v_call: TRBV4-3; clone_size: many; j_call: TRBJ1-3; cdr3_aa: CASSLRDTGNTIYF; cdr3_nt: TGCGCCAGCAGCCTTAGGGACACAGGAAACACCATATATTTT
d_call: .; v_call: TRBV10-2; clone_size: once; j_call: TRBJ1-2; cdr3_aa: CASSEIRGSYGYTF; cdr3_nt: TGCGCCAGCAGTGAGATAAGGGGCTCCTATGGCTACACCTTC
d_call: .; v_call: TRBV9; clone_size: many; j_call: TRBJ2-3; cdr3_aa: CASSVEQAYTDTQYF; cdr3_nt: TGTGCCAGCAGCGTAGAGCAGGCCTACACAGATACGCAGTATTTT
d_call: TRBD1; v_call: TRBV4-3; clone_size: many; j_call: TRBJ2-7; cdr3_aa: CASSQEHRGNSYEQYF; cdr3_nt: TGCGCCAGCAGCCAAGAGCACAGGGGGAACTCCTACGAGCAGTACTTC
d_call: .; v_call: TRBV27; clone_size: .; j_call: TRBJ2-1; cdr3_aa: CASSRLSGGTYNEQFF; cdr3_nt: TGTGCCAGCAGCCGGCTTTCGGGGGGCACATACAATGAGCAGTTCTTC
d_call: .; v_call: TRBV20-1; clone_size: .; j_call: TRBJ1-1; cdr3_aa: CSARGWTNTEAFF; cdr3_nt: TGCAGTGCGAGGGGATGGACGAACACTGAAGCTTTCTTT